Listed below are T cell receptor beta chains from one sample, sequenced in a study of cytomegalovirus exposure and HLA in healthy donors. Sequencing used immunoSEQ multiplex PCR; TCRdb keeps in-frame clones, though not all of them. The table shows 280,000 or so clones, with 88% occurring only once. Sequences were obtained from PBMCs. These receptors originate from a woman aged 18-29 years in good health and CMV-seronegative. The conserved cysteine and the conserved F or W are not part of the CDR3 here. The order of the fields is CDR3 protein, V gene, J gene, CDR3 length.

ARSLESSGAYQETQY	TRBV5-3	TRBJ2-5	15
ASSYSSASAREQY	TRBV6-5	TRBJ2-7	13
ASSPPDRSFWPQH	TRBV28	TRBJ1-5	13
ASSVGASGSPHEQY	TRBV9	TRBJ2-7	14
AISEGQGNTEAF	TRBV10-3	TRBJ1-1	12
ASSPRTINEQF	TRBV28	TRBJ2-1	11
ASSWTPTGMNTEAF	TRBV5-1	TRBJ1-1	14
AAGGSYNSPLH	TRBV2	TRBJ1-6	11
ASSLTGLVSETQY	TRBV7-3	TRBJ2-5	13
ASSESTGSEQY	TRBV10-1	TRBJ2-7	11
ASSVAAGPSYEQY	TRBV9	TRBJ2-7	13
AWTRGADTQY	TRBV30	TRBJ2-3	10
ASSASARGYNEQF	TRBV25-1	TRBJ2-1	13
ASSILAGSTDTQY	TRBV5-1	TRBJ2-3	13
ASGLAEGGPDTQY	TRBV9	TRBJ2-3	13
ASSFRAGRFKETQY	TRBV28	TRBJ2-5	14
ATGRGGVSHEQY	TRBV28	TRBJ2-7	12
ATSDREIPDTQY	TRBV6-5	TRBJ2-3	12
ASSDYGRGRGELF	TRBV6-4	TRBJ2-2	13
ASSQGQGNTEAF	TRBV4-1	TRBJ1-1	12
ASSRLGKAFDSPLH	TRBV18	TRBJ1-6	14
ASSVTQRSIHNEQF	TRBV9	TRBJ2-1	14
ASSPDRAGEKLF	TRBV7-2	TRBJ1-4	12
ASSRGGSGHNEQF	TRBV11-3	TRBJ2-1	13
SVEGWPYGYT	TRBV29-1	TRBJ1-2	10
ASRPNPAGRYNEQF	TRBV27	TRBJ2-1	14
ASTTYKLPQETQY	TRBV7-8	TRBJ2-5	13
ASSSLLAGVYEQY	TRBV28	TRBJ2-7	13
AWNQGPDPPAKNIQY	TRBV30	TRBJ2-4	15
ASSYLDRKSYEQY	TRBV6-5	TRBJ2-7	13
ASRLAFIWGQQPQH	TRBV12-2	TRBJ1-5	14
ASSQSHGSYHYEQY	TRBV4-3	TRBJ2-7	14
ASSKRGVYNEQF	TRBV7-2	TRBJ2-1	12
AISESTGLVGYT	TRBV10-3	TRBJ1-2	12
ASSYGDRSYEQY	TRBV27	TRBJ2-7	12
ASSLGSGREEVRY	TRBV7-3	TRBJ2-7	13
ASRATYEQY	TRBV5-1	TRBJ2-7	9
ASSKILGSPLH	TRBV11-3	TRBJ1-6	11
APDPGDRVYQPQH	TRBV7-2	TRBJ1-5	13
ASSIGPSGIRNEQF	TRBV19	TRBJ2-1	14